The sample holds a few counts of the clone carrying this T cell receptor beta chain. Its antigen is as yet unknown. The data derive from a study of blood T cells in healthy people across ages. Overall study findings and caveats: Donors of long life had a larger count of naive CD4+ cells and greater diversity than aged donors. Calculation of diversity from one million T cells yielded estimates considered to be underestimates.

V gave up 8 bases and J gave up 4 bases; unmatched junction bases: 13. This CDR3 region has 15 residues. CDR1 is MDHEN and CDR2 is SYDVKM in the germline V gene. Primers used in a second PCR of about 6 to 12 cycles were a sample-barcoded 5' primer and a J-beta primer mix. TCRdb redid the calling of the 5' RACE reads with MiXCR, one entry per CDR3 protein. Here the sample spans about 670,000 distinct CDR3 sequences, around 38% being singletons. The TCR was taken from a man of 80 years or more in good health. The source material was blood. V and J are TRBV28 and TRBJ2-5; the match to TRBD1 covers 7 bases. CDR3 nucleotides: TGTGCCAGCCGATACGGACAGGCAGGGGCAGAGACCCAGTACTTC. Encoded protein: CASRYGQAGAETQYF.